The rows below give T cell receptor beta chains drawn from one sample of a study of blood T cell repertoires in COVID-19. The protocol was immunoSEQ multiplex PCR, while the TCRdb copy is restricted to in-frame clones and leaves out a portion. The data hold roughly 220,000 clones, with approximately 90% observed a single time. The sample consisted of peripheral blood. The receptors were sampled from an elderly man with acute or convalescent COVID-19. CDR3s include the opening cysteine and the closing phenylalanine or tryptophan. The D gene is left open where the match is weak. Clone size is shown for a subset of rows, as once, few, many or a class of expanded clone.

TRBV20-1,NA,NA,TRBJ2-1,11,TGCAGTGCCAGGAAGGGGTGGGAGCAGTTCTTC,CSARKGWEQFF
TRBV9,NA,TRBD2,TRBJ2-5,16,TGTGCCAGCAGCGTAGTCGGGACTAGCGCCCAAGAGACCCAGTACTTC,CASSVVGTSAQETQYF
TRBV19,NA,NA,TRBJ1-1,14,TGTGCCAGCCAAAAAGGACATATGAACACTGAAGCTTTCTTT,CASQKGHMNTEAFF
TRBV3-1/TRBV3-2,NA,TRBD1,TRBJ2-5,15,TGTGCCAGCAGCCAAGATGGGACAGGGATAGAGACCCAGTACTTC,CASSQDGTGIETQYF
TRBV10-2,once,TRBD2,TRBJ2-2,15,TGCGCCAGCAGTGCCAGCGGGGGGTTGGTCGGGGAGCTGTTTTTT,CASSASGGLVGELFF
TRBV7-9,NA,TRBD2,TRBJ2-1,17,TGTGCCAGCAGCTTAAAAGGGGCGGGAGATCCTCCCAATGAGCAGTTCTTC,CASSLKGAGDPPNEQFF
TRBV7-3,NA,NA,TRBJ2-6,15,TGTGCCAGCAGCCGGGGGGCAGGGGTGCCCAACGTCCTGACTTTC,CASSRGAGVPNVLTF
TRBV14,once,TRBD2,TRBJ2-3,17,TGTGCCAGCAGCCAATCCTTCACTAGCGGGAATACAGATACGCAGTATTTT,CASSQSFTSGNTDTQYF
TRBV30,NA,TRBD1,TRBJ1-5,14,TGTGCCTGGAGACGGACAGGGGATGATCAGCCCCAGCATTTT,CAWRRTGDDQPQHF
TRBV6-6,NA,TRBD2,TRBJ2-5,18,TGTGCCAGCAGTCGGCTAGCGGGAGGAGGTGAGGGTAAAGAGACCCAGTACTTC,CASSRLAGGGEGKETQYF